Listed here are 8 T cell receptor beta chains from one sample, sequenced in a study of CD8+ T cells in alopecia areata. Described treatment: oral pan-JAK inhibitor, 5-10 mg twice daily. The authors extracted RNA and reverse transcribed it into cDNA as the sequencing template. Sequenced by immunoSEQ multiplex PCR; TCRdb stores in-frame clones only, minus some. The table has 95,000 to 120,000 clones, 45% to 65% seen once. This material consisted of CD4+ T cells sorted from blood, taken at week 24, from a patient treated with tofacitinib. The source is a human donor with alopecia areata.

This clone was counted between two and nine times. V usage is TRBV15 and J usage is TRBJ1-2; 7 bases agree with TRBD1. Trimming cost V 0 bases and J 7 bases; bases outside gene matches: 11. The CDR3 runs 16 residues. Per the germline V gene, CDR1 is LNHNV and CDR2 is YYDKDF (reference sequence). The CDR3 region has the DNA TGTGCCACCAGCAGAGATCCCCGCGCAGGGGGAGGTGGCTACACCTTC. It encodes CATSRDPRAGGGGYTF.

This chain uses TRBV2 with TRBJ2-5, with TRBD2 matching 12 bases. With 6 bases clipped from V and 4 bases from J, the junction kept 3 bases outside the gene matches. This CDR3 has 14 amino acids. Germline values: CDR1 SNHLY, CDR2 FYNNEI. The CDR3 region has the DNA TGTGCCAGCAGCGAACTAGCGGGGGGAGAGACCCAGTACTTC. Its translation is CASSELAGGETQYF. Using reference TRBV2 and TRBJ2-5 for the parts outside the CDR3, the full variable domain is EPEVTQTPSHQVTQMGQEVILRCVPISNHLYFYWYRQILGQKVEFLVSFYNNEISEKSEIFDDQFSVERPDGSNFTLKIRSTKLEDSAMYFCASSELAGGETQYFGPGTRLLVL.

The rearrangement uses TRBV11-2 and TRBJ1-2; D ambiguous. In germline, CDR1 is SGHAT, CDR2 FQNNGV. The CDR3 contains 14 residues. V was cut by 4 bases and J by 7 bases, with 16 bases left in between. The CDR3 DNA reads TGTGCCAGCAGCTGGGGAATGCCCAGAGGTGGCTACACCTTC. As protein: CASSWGMPRGGYTF.

V is TRBV2 and J is TRBJ1-5, with D unclear. The CDR3 is made up of 13 amino acids. CDR1 is SNHLY and CDR2 is FYNNEI in the germline V gene. With 8 bases removed from V and 0 bases from J, the gap between germline ends came to 8 bases. CDR3 sequence: CASVIDSNQPQHF. Written as DNA, the CDR3 is TGTGCCAGCGTTATCGATAGCAATCAGCCCCAGCATTTT.

The CDR3 nucleotides are TGCGCCAGCAGCGTAGGACAGGGAAGGACTGAAGCTTTCTTT. Encoded protein: CASSVGQGRTEAFF. The chain carries TRBV5-1 and TRBJ1-1; 8 bases fit TRBD1. The CDR3 totals 14 residues. The V gene end was trimmed by 4 bases and the J gene end by 5 bases; junction bases not matched to a gene: 7. Germline CDR1 reads SGHRS; CDR2 reads YFSETQ.

The chain recombines TRBV5-6 with TRBJ2-7, with TRBD1 as a possible D gene (5 bases). The CDR3 extends over 12 amino acids. Germline V lookup: CDR1 SGHDT, CDR2 YYEEEE. Trimming shortened V by 7 bases and J by 1 base, and 9 bases separated the two germline ends. The CDR3 here is CASRRQSYEQYF. CDR3 nucleotides: TGTGCCAGCCGGAGACAGTCCTACGAGCAGTACTTC.

This chain joins TRBV5-1 and TRBJ2-7; tentatively, D is TRBD2 (6 bases). Looked up from germline, CDR1 is SGHRS and CDR2 is YFSETQ. The germline V and J ends were trimmed by 7 bases and 4 bases, with 18 bases remaining between them. This CDR3 is built from 14 residues. This chain's CDR3 is CASAREGLAYEQYF. CDR3 coding DNA: TGCGCCAGCGCCCGTGAGGGGCTAGCGTACGAGCAGTACTTC.

The chain carries TRBV5-1 and TRBJ2-2, with 7 nucleotides matching TRBD1. After removal of 4 bases from V and 0 bases from J, the junction contained 6 bases not matched to a gene. This CDR3 is built from 16 residues. The germline V gene has CDR1 SGHRS and CDR2 YFSETQ. Here the CDR3 reads CASSALGGTNTGELFF. CDR3 in DNA: TGCGCCAGCAGCGCCCTAGGGGGCACGAACACCGGGGAGCTGTTTTTT.